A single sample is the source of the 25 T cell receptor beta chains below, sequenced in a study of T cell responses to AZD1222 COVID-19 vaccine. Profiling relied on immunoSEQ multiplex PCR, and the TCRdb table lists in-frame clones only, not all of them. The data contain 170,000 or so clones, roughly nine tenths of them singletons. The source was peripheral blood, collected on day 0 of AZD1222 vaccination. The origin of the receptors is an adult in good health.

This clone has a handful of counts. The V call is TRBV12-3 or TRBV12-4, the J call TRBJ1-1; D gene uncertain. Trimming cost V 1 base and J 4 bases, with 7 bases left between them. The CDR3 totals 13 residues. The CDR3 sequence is CASSLGRGTEAFF. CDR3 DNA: TGTGCCAGCAGTTTAGGCCGGGGCACTGAAGCTTTCTTT.

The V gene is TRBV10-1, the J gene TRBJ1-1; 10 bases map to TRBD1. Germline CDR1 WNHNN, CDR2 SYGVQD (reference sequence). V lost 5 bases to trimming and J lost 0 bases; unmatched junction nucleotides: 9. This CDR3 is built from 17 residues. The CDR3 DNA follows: TGCGCCAGCAGTAGGGGGACAGGGGAGGGAATGAACACTGAAGCTTTCTTT. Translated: CASSRGTGEGMNTEAFF.

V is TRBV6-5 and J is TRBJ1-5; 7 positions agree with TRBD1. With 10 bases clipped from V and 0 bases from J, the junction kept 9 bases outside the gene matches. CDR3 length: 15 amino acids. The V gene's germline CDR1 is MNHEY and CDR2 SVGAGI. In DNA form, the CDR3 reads TGTGCCACCAGGGGACAGCTTTATAGCAATCAGCCCCAGCATTTT. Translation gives CATRGQLYSNQPQHF.

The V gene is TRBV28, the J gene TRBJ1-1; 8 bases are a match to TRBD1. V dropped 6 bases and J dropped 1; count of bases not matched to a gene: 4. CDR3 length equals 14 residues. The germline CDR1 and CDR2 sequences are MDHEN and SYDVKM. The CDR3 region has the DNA TGTGCCAGCAGGGACAGGGTCCAGAACACTGAAGCTTTCTTT. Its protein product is CASRDRVQNTEAFF.

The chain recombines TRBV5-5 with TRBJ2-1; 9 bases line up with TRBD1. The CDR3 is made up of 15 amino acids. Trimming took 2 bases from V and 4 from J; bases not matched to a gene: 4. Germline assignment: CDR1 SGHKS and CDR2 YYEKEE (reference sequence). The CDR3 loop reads CASSFEQGAYNEQFF. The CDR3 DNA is TGTGCCAGCAGCTTCGAACAGGGGGCGTACAATGAGCAGTTCTTC.

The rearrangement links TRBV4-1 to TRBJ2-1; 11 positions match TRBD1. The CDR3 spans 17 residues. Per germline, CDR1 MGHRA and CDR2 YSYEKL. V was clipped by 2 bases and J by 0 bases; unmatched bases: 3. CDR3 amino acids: CASSQKGQGGSYNEQFF. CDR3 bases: TGCGCCAGCAGCCAAAAGGGACAGGGGGGCTCCTACAATGAGCAGTTCTTC.

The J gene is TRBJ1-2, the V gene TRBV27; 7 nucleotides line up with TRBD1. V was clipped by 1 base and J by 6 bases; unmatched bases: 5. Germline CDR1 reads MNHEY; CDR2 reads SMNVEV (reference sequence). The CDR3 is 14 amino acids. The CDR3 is CASSLFSTGNGYTF. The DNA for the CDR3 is TGTGCCAGCAGTTTATTCTCGACAGGGAATGGCTACACCTTC.

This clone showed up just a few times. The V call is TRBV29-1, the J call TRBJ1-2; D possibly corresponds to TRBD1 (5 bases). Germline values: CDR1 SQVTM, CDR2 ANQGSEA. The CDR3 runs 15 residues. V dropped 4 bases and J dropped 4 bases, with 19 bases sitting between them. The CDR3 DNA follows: TGCAGCGTTGCTGATGGCAGGGCCGGGACCTATGGCTACACCTTC. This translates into CSVADGRAGTYGYTF.

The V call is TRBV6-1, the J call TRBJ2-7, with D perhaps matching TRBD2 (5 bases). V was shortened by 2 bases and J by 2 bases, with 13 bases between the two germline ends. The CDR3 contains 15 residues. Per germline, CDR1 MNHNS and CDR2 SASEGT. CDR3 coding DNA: TGTGCCAGCAGTGAACTAGGTCTAGCTACCTACGAGCAGTACTTC. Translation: CASSELGLATYEQYF.

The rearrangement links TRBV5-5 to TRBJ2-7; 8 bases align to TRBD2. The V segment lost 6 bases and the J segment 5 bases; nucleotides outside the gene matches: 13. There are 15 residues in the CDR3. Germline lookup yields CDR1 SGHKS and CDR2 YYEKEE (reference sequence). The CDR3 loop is CASNLGGGRLDEQYF. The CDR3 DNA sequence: TGTGCCAGCAACCTTGGTGGCGGGAGGCTTGACGAGCAGTACTTC.

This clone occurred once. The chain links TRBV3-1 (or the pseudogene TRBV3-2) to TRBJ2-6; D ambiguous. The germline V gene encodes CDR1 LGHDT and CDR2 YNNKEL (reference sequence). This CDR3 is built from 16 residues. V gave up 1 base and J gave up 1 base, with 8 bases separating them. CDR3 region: CASSQAPGSGANVLTF. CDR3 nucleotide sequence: TGTGCCAGCAGCCAAGCTCCAGGATCTGGGGCCAACGTCCTGACTTTC.

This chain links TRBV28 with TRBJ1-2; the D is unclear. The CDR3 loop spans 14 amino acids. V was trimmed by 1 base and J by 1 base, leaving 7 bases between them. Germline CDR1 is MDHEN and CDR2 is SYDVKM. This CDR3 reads CASSLLRDNYGYTF. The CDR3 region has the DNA TGTGCCAGCAGTTTATTGAGGGATAACTATGGCTACACCTTC.

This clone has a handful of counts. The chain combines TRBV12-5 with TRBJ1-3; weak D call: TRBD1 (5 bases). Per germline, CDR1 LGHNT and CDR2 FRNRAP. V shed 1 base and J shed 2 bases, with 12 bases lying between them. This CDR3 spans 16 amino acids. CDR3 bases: TGTGCTAGTGGTTTGGGACAAGGGGTTACTGGAAACACCATATATTTT. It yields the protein CASGLGQGVTGNTIYF.

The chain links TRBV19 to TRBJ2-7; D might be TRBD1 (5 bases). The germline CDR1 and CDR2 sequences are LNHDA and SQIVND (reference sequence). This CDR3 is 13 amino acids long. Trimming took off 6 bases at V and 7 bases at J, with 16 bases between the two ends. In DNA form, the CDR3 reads TGTGCCAGTAGCCCACAAGGGGATCGGGAGCAGTACTTC. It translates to CASSPQGDREQYF.

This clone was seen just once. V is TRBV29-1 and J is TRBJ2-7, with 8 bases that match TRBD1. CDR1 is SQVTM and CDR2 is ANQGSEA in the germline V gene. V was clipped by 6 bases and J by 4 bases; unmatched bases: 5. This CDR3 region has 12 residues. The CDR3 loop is CSVLGQGYEQYF. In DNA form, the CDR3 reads TGCAGCGTCCTAGGACAGGGTTACGAGCAGTACTTC.

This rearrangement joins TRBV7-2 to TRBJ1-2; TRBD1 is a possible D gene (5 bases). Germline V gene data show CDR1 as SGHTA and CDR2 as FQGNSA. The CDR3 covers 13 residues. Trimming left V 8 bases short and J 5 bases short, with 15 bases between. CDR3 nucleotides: TGTGCCAGCGAACAGGTTGGGTTATATGGCTACACCTTC. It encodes CASEQVGLYGYTF.

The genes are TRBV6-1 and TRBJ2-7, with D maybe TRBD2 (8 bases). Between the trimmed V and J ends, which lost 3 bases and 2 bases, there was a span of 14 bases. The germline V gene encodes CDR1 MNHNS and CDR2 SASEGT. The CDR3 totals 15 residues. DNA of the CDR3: TGTGCCAGCAGTGATAGCGGGACAGCACCCTACGAGCAGTACTTC. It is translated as CASSDSGTAPYEQYF.

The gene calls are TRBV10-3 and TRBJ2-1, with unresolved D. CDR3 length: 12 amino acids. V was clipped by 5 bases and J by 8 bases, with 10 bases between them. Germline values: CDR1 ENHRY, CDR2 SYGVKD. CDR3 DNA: TGTGCCATCAGTAACGTTTTAGATGAGCAGTTCTTC. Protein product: CAISNVLDEQFF.

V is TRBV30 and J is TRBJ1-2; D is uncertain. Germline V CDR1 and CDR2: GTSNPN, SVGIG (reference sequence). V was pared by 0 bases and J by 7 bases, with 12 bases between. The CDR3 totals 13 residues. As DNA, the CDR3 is TGTGCCTGGAGTGTTGGCCGGGTTAGTGGCTACACCTTC. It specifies CAWSVGRVSGYTF.

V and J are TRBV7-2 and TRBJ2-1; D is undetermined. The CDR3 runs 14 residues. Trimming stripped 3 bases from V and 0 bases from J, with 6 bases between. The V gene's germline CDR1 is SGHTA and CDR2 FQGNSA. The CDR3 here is CASSFGGSYNEQFF. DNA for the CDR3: TGTGCCAGCAGCTTTGGCGGCTCCTACAATGAGCAGTTCTTC.

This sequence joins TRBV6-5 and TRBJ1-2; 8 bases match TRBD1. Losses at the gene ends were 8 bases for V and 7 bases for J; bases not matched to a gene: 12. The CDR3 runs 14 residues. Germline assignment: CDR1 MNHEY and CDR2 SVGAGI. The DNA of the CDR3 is TGTGCCAGCTCTGGACAGGGAGGATTTTTTGGCTACACCTTC. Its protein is CASSGQGGFFGYTF.

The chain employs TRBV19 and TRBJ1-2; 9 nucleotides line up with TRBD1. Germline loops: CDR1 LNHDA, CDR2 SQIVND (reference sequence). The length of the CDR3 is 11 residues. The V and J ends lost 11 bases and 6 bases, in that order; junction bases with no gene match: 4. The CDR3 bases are TGTGCCTTATGGACAGGGGATGGCTACACCTTC. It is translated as CALWTGDGYTF.

The CDR3 spells CASSNSGTVLNTIYF. In nucleotides, the CDR3 is TGTGCCAGCTCTAACTCCGGGACCGTGCTTAACACCATATATTTT. The chain recombines TRBV18 with TRBJ1-3, with D perhaps TRBD1 (5 bases). The germline gives CDR1 KGHSH, CDR2 LQKENI. V was clipped by 6 bases and J by 7 bases, with 19 bases between them. This CDR3 contains 15 residues.

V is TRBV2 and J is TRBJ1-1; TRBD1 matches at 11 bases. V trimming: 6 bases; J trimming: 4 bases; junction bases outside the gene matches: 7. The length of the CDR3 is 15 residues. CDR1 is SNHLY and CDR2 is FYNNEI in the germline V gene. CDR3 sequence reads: CASRRDRGASTEAFF. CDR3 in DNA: TGTGCCAGCAGGAGGGACAGGGGGGCATCCACTGAAGCTTTCTTT.

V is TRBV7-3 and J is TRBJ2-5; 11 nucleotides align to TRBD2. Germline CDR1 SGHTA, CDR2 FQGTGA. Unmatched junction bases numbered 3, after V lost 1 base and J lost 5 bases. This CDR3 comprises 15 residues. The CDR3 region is CASSLSPSGRETQYF. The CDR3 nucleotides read TGTGCCAGCAGCTTAAGTCCTAGCGGGAGGGAGACCCAGTACTTC.